This entry concerns a single T cell receptor beta chain. What it binds is not known. The data originate from a study of T cell repertoires in cytomegalovirus infection. Overall study: CMV epitopes, recently identified HLA-C-restricted and well-studied HLA-B-restricted, were used. Matching HLA type and CMV infection were both indicated by public TCR beta signatures.

Overall study findings and caveats: The study found HLA-C-restricted CMV-specific TCR beta clonotypes dominating the ex vivo response. Carriers of CMV plus the relevant HLA were identified by cumulative public TCR beta family frequency.

CDR1 and CDR2 (germline): SGHTA, FQGNSA. This CDR3 is 18 amino acids long. V dropped 3 bases and J dropped 5; count of bases not matched to a gene: 10. TCRdb independently ran MiXCR on the reads; one entry per CDR3 protein. The data contain 40,000 to 60,000 distinct CDR3 sequences, about a fifth of them seen just once; the ten biggest clones take up roughly 90%. The clonotype comes from a human donor in good health (CMV status not recorded). Some clones in this sample may be carry-over from other donors' samples. The chain has TRBV7-2 and TRBJ2-3; 14 bases are shared with TRBD2. The input for sequencing was CD8+ T cells from cultured PBMCs, taken from culture after CMV antigen stimulation. This chain's CDR3 is CASSFPRLAGGIVDTQYF. CDR3 nucleotide sequence: TGTGCCAGCAGCTTTCCAAGACTAGCGGGGGGGATTGTAGATACGCAGTATTTT. The whole variable domain, remainder taken from reference TRBV7-2 and TRBJ2-3, is GAGVSQSPSNKVTEKGKDVELRCDPISGHTALYWYRQSLGQGLEFLIYFQGNSAPDKSGLPSDRFSAERTGGSVSTLTIQRTQQEDSAVYLCASSFPRLAGGIVDTQYFGPGTRLTVL.